This T cell receptor (beta chain) emerged from a study of blood T cell repertoires in COVID-19 (dated by TCRdb to the early 2020s). About the investigation overall: Collaborator samples came from the United States, Italy and Spain and covered acute and convalescent phases of COVID-19. The repertoires were made available in a free public database intended to serve as a resource for research on the immune response to SARS-CoV-2. The prospective study material was composed of cDNA or gDNA derived from T cells, B-cell-depleted T cells, or PBMCs. Subjects who had been exposed to COVID-19, were actively infected with it, or had recovered from it provided the deeply sampled blood TCRbeta repertoires that made up the dataset. The samples were drawn from the first 160 participants of the ongoing ImmuneRACE study and from more than 1,000 subjects provided by 6 global collaborators. The sample metadata nearly always contained a de-identified subject ID, COVID-19 status, age in years and sex. Where HLA class I and class II types were available, the types were taken from metadata supplied by the sample provider, not from assay-based typing.

What the authors observed across the whole study: How much clinical and demographic metadata was included differed by source and by participant, and the metadata was provided uncurated.

Participants in the prospective study were enrolled through a virtual design, were aged roughly 18 to 100 years, and lived in roughly 26 United States geographic areas. In the prospective study, cohorts were assigned on the basis of participant-reported clinical history obtained from a screening survey and a study questionnaire. Each participant in the prospective study had whole blood, serum and a nasopharyngeal or oropharyngeal swab collected by mobile phlebotomists. Over a 2-month period, participants in the prospective study had the option of providing additional blood draws and questionnaires. Before DNA extraction, blood samples from the prospective study were shipped at room temperature or frozen. Of note for this clone: Its binding antigen is unknown. No much larger clone is present one base from it, and per-base qualities are unavailable.

TCRbeta CDR3 regions were amplified from genomic DNA by means of the immunoSEQ Assay, a bias-controlled multiplex PCR. The paper's data handling went like this. Nucleated cell counts per sample were estimated from amplification of reference gene primers within the assay. To quantify the absolute abundance of each unique TCRbeta CDR3 rearrangement, sequence reads were collapsed and filtered. For each sample, productive Simpson clonality was calculated as the square root of Simpson's diversity index across productive rearrangements. This is the immuneACCESS table as TCRdb keeps it, with only in-frame sequences that have V and J called. A part of the clones is gone; compared with another copy, unresolved V genes explain less than half, and the rest is unexplained. The V and J calls and clone size were taken over from that table, and D and trimming were inferred from the DNA. Recorded for this sample are around 200,000 clones; around 86% of them occurred a single time. 4.5% to 7% of the sample lies in the top ten.

V loses 3 bases at its end and J loses 7 bases; junction bases beyond the gene matches: 8. The cysteine opens and the phenylalanine closes a CDR3 of 13 amino acids. Just CDR3 DNA is preserved here, 39 bases in frame from base 1. For CDR1 and CDR2, the germline V gene (reference sequence) lists DFQATT and SNEGSKA. Here the chain combines TRBV20-1 and TRBJ1-1; TRBD1 matches 7 bases in the middle. The sample taken for sequencing was PBMCs or T cells enriched from blood (not recorded which). The TCR was taken from a man aged 35 to 55 with acute COVID-19. At the DNA level, the sequence is TGCAGTGCTAGTAGGGACAGCTTGGATGAAGCTTTCTTT. Its protein reads: CSASRDSLDEAFF.